Listed below are T cell receptor beta chains from one sample, sequenced in a study of cytomegalovirus exposure and HLA in healthy donors. Method: immunoSEQ multiplex PCR; TCRdb's copy keeps in-frame clones and lacks some. The sample carries roughly 180,000 clones, 75% to 85% recorded once. Sequencing input: PBMCs. All receptors derive from a man aged 18 to 29 in good health and CMV-seronegative. Each CDR3 is given with its conserved first and last residue. D genes are given only for firm matches. For some rows the clone size is stated as once, few or many, or as a class when expanded; others skip it.

D,V,J,size,DNA,CDR3
.,TRBV27,TRBJ1-4,once,TGTGCCAGCAGTTTGTCAACGGGACTGCAAGAAAAACTGTTTTTT,CASSLSTGLQEKLFF
.,TRBV6-5,TRBJ1-4,few,TGTGCCAGCAGTCCAGGGAAACAGGCCCATGAAAAACTGTTTTTT,CASSPGKQAHEKLFF
.,TRBV5-6,TRBJ2-3,.,TGTGCCAGCAGCTTGGTGGCCGATACGCAGTATTTT,CASSLVADTQYF
TRBD2,TRBV19,TRBJ2-5,.,TGTGCCAGTAGTATAGCGGGGGGGAGGACCCAGTACTTC,CASSIAGGRTQYF
TRBD1,TRBV28,TRBJ1-1,.,TGTGCCAGCAGAACTATAGGGGGCTTGGGCACTGAAGCTTTCTTT,CASRTIGGLGTEAFF
.,TRBV7-6,TRBJ2-2,.,TGTGCCAGCAGCTTAGGAGGTACCGGGGAGCTGTTTTTT,CASSLGGTGELFF
.,TRBV30,TRBJ2-2,.,TGTGCCTCTGGGAGGGGGGGGAACACCGGGGAGCTGTTTTTT,CASGRGGNTGELFF
.,TRBV18,TRBJ1-1,.,TGTGCCAGCTCACTCGCAGATTCGAACACTGAAGCTTTCTTT,CASSLADSNTEAFF
.,TRBV10-3,TRBJ1-2,.,TGTGCCATCAGAGAAAAGAGTACTAACTATGGCTACACCTTC,CAIREKSTNYGYTF
.,TRBV5-8,TRBJ2-7,.,TGTGCCAGCAGCTTGAACAGGGATCACGAGCAGTACTTC,CASSLNRDHEQYF
.,TRBV7-2,TRBJ1-5,.,TGTGCCAGCAGCTTAGACCAGAGGCGGAATCAGCCCCAGCATTTT,CASSLDQRRNQPQHF
TRBD1,TRBV6-5,TRBJ1-1,.,TGTGCCAGCAGTGAGGACAGGGGAAGACGTGAAGCTTTCTTT,CASSEDRGRREAFF
.,TRBV19,TRBJ1-5,.,TGTGCCAGTACCATCACACTCGGGAATCAGCCCCAGCATTTT,CASTITLGNQPQHF
.,TRBV28,TRBJ1-2,.,TGTGCCAGCAGCCTACGAGACTATGGCTACACCTTC,CASSLRDYGYTF
TRBD1,TRBV30,TRBJ2-7,.,TGTGCCTGGAGTGGGAGGGACAGGCGTAACTACGAGCAGTACTTC,CAWSGRDRRNYEQYF
.,TRBV10-3,TRBJ1-6,.,TGTGCCATCAGGCAGATCATGGGGGGGAGCTCACCCCTCCACTTT,CAIRQIMGGSSPLHF
TRBD2,TRBV2,TRBJ2-1,.,TGTGCCAGCAGTCGGGAGGGGTACAATGAGCAGTTCTTC,CASSREGYNEQFF
TRBD1,TRBV5-1,TRBJ1-2,.,TGCGCCAGCAGCTTCGACAGGGGTGGCTACACCTTC,CASSFDRGGYTF
.,TRBV4-1,TRBJ1-1,.,TGCGCCAGCAGCCAAGATCAGCGGGGAACTGAAGCTTTCTTT,CASSQDQRGTEAFF
TRBD2,TRBV4-2,TRBJ2-7,.,TGTGCCAGCAGCTCGGATAGCGGGGGGGGCTACGAGCAGTACTTC,CASSSDSGGGYEQYF
TRBD1,TRBV6-5,TRBJ2-7,.,TGTGCCAGCAGTTTCATATTACAGGGGGCGCGTGAGCAGTACTTC,CASSFILQGAREQYF
.,TRBV6-6,TRBJ1-2,.,TGTGCCAGCAGTTACTCGTTTAGGGACATCTATGGCTACACCTTC,CASSYSFRDIYGYTF
.,TRBV19,TRBJ2-7,.,TGTGCCAGTAGTATCCGGCGGGATCCCTCCCGCGAGCAGTACTTC,CASSIRRDPSREQYF
.,TRBV7-9,TRBJ1-1,.,TGTTCCAGCAGCGAGGCGATTGAAGCTTTCTTT,CSSSEAIEAFF
.,TRBV15,TRBJ2-5,.,TGTGCCACCAGCAGAGATGGGGCAGTACCGCAAGAGACCCAGTACTTC,CATSRDGAVPQETQYF
TRBD2,TRBV6-4,TRBJ2-5,once,TGTGCCAGCAGTGACTCGTTGGTAGCGGGGTCGTTTTTAGAGACCCAGTACTTC,CASSDSLVAGSFLETQYF
TRBD1,TRBV27,TRBJ1-4,.,TGTGCCAGCAGTCCTCCAGGGGGGACTGAAAAACTGTTTTTT,CASSPPGGTEKLFF
TRBD1,TRBV4-1,TRBJ2-7,.,TGCGCCAGCAGCCATTCAGGGGGCGCGGAGGAGCAGTACTTC,CASSHSGGAEEQYF
TRBD1,TRBV28,TRBJ1-1,.,TGTGCCAGCAGGGACAGGGTCATGAACACTGAAGCTTTCTTT,CASRDRVMNTEAFF
TRBD1,TRBV10-3,TRBJ1-1,.,TGTGCCATCAGTGGCGGACAGGGAGGGAACACTGAAGCTTTCTTT,CAISGGQGGNTEAFF
.,TRBV9,TRBJ1-2,.,TGTGCCAGCAGCTTCGATCAGGGGTCCTTCTATGGCTACACCTTC,CASSFDQGSFYGYTF
TRBD2,TRBV7-9,TRBJ2-3,.,TGTGCCAGCAGCTTAACAGCGGGAGGTCCAGATACGCAGTATTTT,CASSLTAGGPDTQYF
TRBD2,TRBV29-1,TRBJ2-2,.,TGCAGCGTGACCCAACTAGCGGGGGGGCTTAACACCGGGGAGCTGTTTTTT,CSVTQLAGGLNTGELFF
.,TRBV5-1,TRBJ2-2,.,TGCGCCAGCAGCTTTGAAGGGACTAACACCGGGGAGCTGTTTTTT,CASSFEGTNTGELFF
.,TRBV18,TRBJ1-4,.,TGTGCCAGCTCGCTAACTGAAAAACTGTTTTTT,CASSLTEKLFF
.,TRBV7-3,TRBJ1-4,few,TGTGCCAGCAGCCCCGAGGGGAGGTCTTCTAATGAAAAACTGTTTTTT,CASSPEGRSSNEKLFF
TRBD1,TRBV2,TRBJ2-5,.,TGTGCCAGCAGGGAAGGGGGCGCAGGGGAGACCCAGTACTTC,CASREGGAGETQYF
.,TRBV5-6,TRBJ2-1,few,TGTGCCAGCAGCCTTACAGGGCCTGCCTACAATGAGCAGTTCTTC,CASSLTGPAYNEQFF
.,TRBV4-2,TRBJ2-2,.,TGTGCCAGCAGCCAAGACGGGGGGAAGGGGGACACCGGGGAGCTGTTTTTT,CASSQDGGKGDTGELFF
.,TRBV5-1,TRBJ1-2,.,TGCGCCAGCAGCTTGAGCCAGACGGGCTATGGCTACACCTTC,CASSLSQTGYGYTF
TRBD1,TRBV5-7,TRBJ1-5,.,TGTGCCAGCAGCTTCACAGGGGCCCATAGCAATCAGCCCCAGCATTTT,CASSFTGAHSNQPQHF
TRBD2,TRBV6-1,TRBJ2-7,.,TGTGCCAGCAGTGAAGGCGGGAGGGCCTACGAGCAGTACTTC,CASSEGGRAYEQYF
TRBD2,TRBV19,TRBJ2-7,.,TGTGCCAGTAGTAACCCTAGCGGGGGGGCGAGGAACGAGCAGTACTTC,CASSNPSGGARNEQYF
.,TRBV6-4,TRBJ2-2,.,TGTGCCAGCAGTCTAGGAGCAGAGAACACCGGGGAGCTGTTTTTT,CASSLGAENTGELFF
.,TRBV4-1,TRBJ2-5,.,TGCGCCAGTAGCCAATTGTCTTTGCCTAGAGAGACCCAGTACTTC,CASSQLSLPRETQYF
.,TRBV28,TRBJ1-5,.,TGTGCCAGCAGTTTACGGGGGGGCAATCAGCCCCAGCATTTT,CASSLRGGNQPQHF
TRBD1,TRBV30,TRBJ1-4,.,TGTGCCTGGAGTCCTATAGGGACAGGGTCTAATGAAAAACTGTTTTTT,CAWSPIGTGSNEKLFF
TRBD1,TRBV6-4,TRBJ2-3,.,TGTGCCAGCAGTCTAGACAGGGGGAGCACAGATACGCAGTATTTT,CASSLDRGSTDTQYF